This TCR beta chain was sequenced during a study of control samples from healthy donors and cancer patients. V lost 0 bases to trimming and J lost 1 base, with 6 bases between them. The CDR3 is 14 amino acids. In germline, CDR1 is SGHAT, CDR2 FQNNGV. The repertoire was sequenced with immunoSEQ multiplex PCR; TCRdb's copy has only in-frame clones and lacks some. The sample includes under 450,000 clones, about nine tenths of them seen just once. Sequencing input: PBMCs. This receptor was obtained from a man between 35 and 55 years old with head and neck cancer. This sequence joins TRBV11-2 and TRBJ1-1, with no clear D. The CDR3 DNA reads TGTGCCAGCAGCTTAGATTTGGCGAACACTGAAGCTTTCTTT. Its protein is CASSLDLANTEAFF.